This entry lists 14 T cell receptor beta chains sequenced from one sample in a study of blood T cells in healthy people across ages. Alongside a J-beta primer mix, a sample-barcoded 5' primer served in a second PCR lasting roughly 6 to 12 cycles. TCRdb passed the 5' RACE reads through MiXCR, listing each CDR3 protein once. The sample includes around 520,000 distinct CDR3 sequences, around a quarter of them seen just once. These records were also assigned to another study, of T cells of mothers and their children.

Sequencing was performed on blood. The receptor source for this set is a boy aged 2 to 10 in good health.

The chain is built from TRBV7-8 and TRBJ2-4; the D is unclear. Germline loops: CDR1 SGHVS, CDR2 FQNEAQ. Trimming shortened V by 1 base and J by 2 bases, and 15 bases separated the two germline ends. The CDR3 is 17 amino acids. The CDR3 loop reads CASSLEFGRETKNIQYF. The CDR3 coding sequence is TGTGCCAGCAGCTTAGAGTTTGGGCGAGAAACCAAAAACATTCAGTACTTC. Full variable domain (missing parts from reference TRBV7-8 and TRBJ2-4): GAGVSQSPRYKVAKRGQDVALRCDPISGHVSLFWYQQALGQGPEFLTYFQNEAQLDKSGLPSDRFFAERPEGSVSTLKIQRTQQEDSAVYLCASSLEFGRETKNIQYFGAGTRLSVL.

The chain links TRBV20-1 to TRBJ1-1; D is possibly TRBD1 (6 bases). CDR1 is DFQATT and CDR2 is SNEGSKA in the germline V gene (reference sequence). V lost 6 bases and J 10 bases, leaving 27 bases between the germline ends. This CDR3 is built from 15 residues. This CDR3 reads CSAPRSGRGLNRAFF. Here the CDR3 DNA reads TGCAGTGCCCCCCGGTCTGGCAGGGGTCTGAATCGAGCTTTCTTT.

The chain combines TRBV5-4 with TRBJ2-2; tentative D call: TRBD1 (6 bases). The CDR3 is 17 amino acids. V was cut by 1 base and J by 0 bases, with 13 bases left in between. CDR1 is SGHNT, CDR2 YYREEE, per germline (reference sequence). The CDR3 DNA reads as TGTGCCAGCAGCTTGACCGTAGGGGGTCCGAACACCGGGGAGCTGTTTTTT. Protein sequence: CASSLTVGGPNTGELFF.

The J gene is TRBJ1-4, the V gene TRBV7-9; possibly TRBD1 for D (5 bases). The CDR3 covers 13 residues. Trimming pared 4 bases from V and 5 bases from J, leaving 8 bases between. Germline V gives CDR1 SEHNR, CDR2 FQNEAQ (reference sequence). The CDR3 loop is CASSYEGNEKLFF. In DNA form, the CDR3 reads TGTGCCAGCAGCTATGAGGGGAATGAAAAACTGTTTTTT.

The chain has TRBV7-8 and TRBJ1-4; no clear D. V was pared by 2 bases and J by 6 bases, with 13 bases between. The CDR3 covers 15 residues. Germline V gives CDR1 SGHVS, CDR2 FQNEAQ. CDR3 sequence (DNA): TGTGCCAGCAGCTTAAGACGCCCCCTGGATGAAAAACTGTTTTTT. Its translation is CASSLRRPLDEKLFF.

The rearrangement joins TRBV18 to TRBJ2-4; no reliable D call. Germline values: CDR1 KGHSH, CDR2 LQKENI. Trimming removed 4 bases from V and 8 bases from J, with 15 bases in between. The CDR3 spans 14 residues. CDR3 coding DNA: TGTGCCAGCTCACTGGAATCCGCGATGGACATTCAGTACTTC. Translated, it gives CASSLESAMDIQYF.

The gene calls are TRBV5-5 and TRBJ2-7; TRBD2 matches 10 bases. Germline-derived CDR1 and CDR2 are SGHKS and YYEKEE (reference sequence). V lost 3 bases and J lost 7; bases outside the gene matches: 7. The CDR3 is made up of 14 amino acids. The CDR3 here is CASSSRLAGVEQYF. CDR3 nucleotides: TGTGCCAGCAGCTCCAGGCTAGCGGGAGTTGAGCAGTACTTC.

Only a few counts were recorded for this clonotype. The gene calls are TRBV7-2 and TRBJ2-7; 11 nucleotides match TRBD2. Germline loops: CDR1 SGHTA, CDR2 FQGNSA. CDR3 length equals 16 residues. The ends lost 4 bases at V and 2 bases at J; junction bases unmatched: 7. In DNA form, the CDR3 reads TGTGCCAGCAGCTCACCGGGACTAGCGGTTCCCTACGAGCAGTACTTC. Its protein product is CASSSPGLAVPYEQYF.

The rearrangement uses TRBV5-1 and TRBJ1-5, with TRBD1 matching over 7 bases. This CDR3 has 15 amino acids. In germline, CDR1 is SGHRS, CDR2 YFSETQ. The V segment lost 4 bases and the J segment 6 bases; nucleotides outside the gene matches: 10. CDR3 protein: CASSLTGTAGQPQHF. CDR3 coding DNA: TGCGCCAGCAGCCTGACCGGGACAGCGGGTCAGCCCCAGCATTTT.

The DNA of the CDR3 is TGTGCCAGCAGTCCTTTAACTAGCGGGGAATACAATGAGCAGTTCTTC. Protein product: CASSPLTSGEYNEQFF. This chain joins TRBV28 and TRBJ2-1; the match to TRBD2 covers 10 bases. This CDR3 region has 16 residues. After removal of 5 bases from V and 4 bases from J, the junction contained 8 bases not matched to a gene. In germline, CDR1 is MDHEN, CDR2 SYDVKM.

This chain joins TRBV20-1 and TRBJ2-5; D not resolved. The CDR3 extends over 14 amino acids. Trimming left V 0 bases short and J 2 bases short, with 10 bases between. Germline CDR1 and CDR2: DFQATT and SNEGSKA (reference sequence). CDR3 in amino acids: CSARDRAPQETQYF. DNA for the CDR3: TGCAGTGCTAGAGATCGGGCACCTCAAGAGACCCAGTACTTC.

The gene calls are TRBV6-1 and TRBJ1-2; D unresolved. CDR1 is MNHNS, CDR2 SASEGT, per germline. The CDR3 has 14 amino acids. V dropped 6 bases and J dropped 4 bases, with 15 bases sitting between them. The CDR3 coding sequence is TGTGCCAGCAGGATAAGACACCCAATCTATGGCTACACCTTC. Protein product: CASRIRHPIYGYTF.

V usage is TRBV9 and J usage is TRBJ2-5; D is uncertain. The CDR3 length is 15 residues. Trimming stripped 4 bases from V and 5 bases from J, with 18 bases between. The germline CDR1 and CDR2 sequences are SGDLS and YYNGEE. CDR3 sequence reads: CASSPRRQPGETQYF. As DNA, the CDR3 is TGTGCCAGCAGCCCTCGGCGGCAGCCCGGGGAGACCCAGTACTTC.

This clonotype was observed a handful of times. One junction end disagrees with the germline gene, perhaps due to a read error. V is TRBV4-3 and J is TRBJ2-5, with D perhaps assigned TRBD1 or TRBD2 (6 bases each). CDR3 length: 15 residues. Germline V gene sequence: CDR1 LGHNA, CDR2 YSLEER. In DNA form, the CDR3 reads TGCGCCGGCAGCCAGGGACGGGGGCGGAAGGAGACCCAGTACTTC. It encodes CAGSQGRGRKETQYF.